The 25 T cell receptor beta chains listed next were all sequenced from one sample in a study of blood T cell repertoires in COVID-19. TCRdb keeps only in-frame clones here, not all; method: immunoSEQ multiplex PCR. The table has 110,000 to 150,000 clones, 60% to 80% seen once. The sequenced sample consisted of peripheral blood. All receptors come from a man between 50 and 59 years old with active or convalescent COVID-19.

This clone has a single count. The V and J genes are TRBV30 and TRBJ2-1, with 10 bases fitting TRBD2. Losses at the gene ends were 0 bases for V and 12 bases for J; bases not matched to a gene: 8. This CDR3 is built from 14 residues. Per germline, CDR1 GTSNPN and CDR2 SVGIG (reference sequence). CDR3 DNA sequence: TGTGCCTGGAGTGTAGCGGGAGGGATTCGTAGGCAGTTCTTC. Amino acid sequence: CAWSVAGGIRRQFF. Supplemented by reference TRBV30 and TRBJ2-1, the full variable domain reads SQTIHQWPATLVQPVGSPLSLECTVEGTSNPNLYWYRQAAGRGLQLLFYSVGIGQISSEVPQNLSASRPQDRQFILSSKKLLLSDSGFYLCAWSVAGGIRRQFFGPGTRLTVL.

This clone showed up just once. This chain links TRBV5-4 with TRBJ1-4; 8 bases are shared with TRBD1. CDR1 SGHNT and CDR2 YYREEE come from the germline V gene (reference sequence). The CDR3 contains 17 residues. The ends lost 9 bases at V and 0 bases at J; junction bases unmatched: 13. CDR3 amino acids: CATREGTGYATNEKLFF. CDR3 coding DNA: TGTGCCACCCGCGAGGGGACAGGATATGCAACTAATGAAAAACTGTTTTTT.

This clone was seen a handful of times. The rearrangement links TRBV7-2 to TRBJ1-4; D ambiguous. V was trimmed by 1 base and J by 5 bases, leaving 11 bases between them. Germline CDR1 and CDR2: SGHTA and FQGNSA. The CDR3 covers 15 residues. The CDR3 nucleotides are TGTGCCAGCAGCTTAGTCGCAGGCCTAAATGAAAAACTGTTTTTT. Its translation: CASSLVAGLNEKLFF.

The rearrangement links TRBV20-1 to TRBJ2-5; D is ambiguous. The V end was cut by 4 bases, the J end by 0 bases, with 3 bases between. This CDR3 is built from 11 residues. From germline, CDR1 is DFQATT and CDR2 SNEGSKA (reference sequence). The CDR3 DNA is TGCAGTGCTACTTACCAAGAGACCCAGTACTTC. Protein sequence: CSATYQETQYF.

The rearrangement links TRBV29-1 to TRBJ2-3, with 7 positions matching TRBD2. The CDR3 has 15 residues. Losses at the gene ends were 6 bases for V and 2 bases for J; bases not matched to a gene: 11. Germline V gives CDR1 SQVTM, CDR2 ANQGSEA. For the CDR3, the DNA is TGCAGCGTCGCCGGTGCTAGCGGATCCACAGATACGCAGTATTTT. Protein product: CSVAGASGSTDTQYF.

This chain connects TRBV19 to TRBJ2-7, with 8 nucleotides matching TRBD1. CDR1 is LNHDA, CDR2 SQIVND, per germline (reference sequence). V lost 5 bases, J lost 0 bases, and 6 bases stayed unmatched. The CDR3 is 15 residues long. CDR3 amino acids: CASSGGQAPSYEQYF. The CDR3 DNA follows: TGTGCCAGTAGTGGGGGACAGGCACCCTCCTACGAGCAGTACTTC.

The rearrangement links TRBV2 to TRBJ2-1, with 8 bases that match TRBD2. J was trimmed by 1 base and V by 6 bases; bases with no gene match: 5. Germline CDR1 is SNHLY and CDR2 is FYNNEI. The CDR3 is made up of 15 amino acids. CDR3 nucleotides: TGTGCCAGCAGGTACGGGACTAGTTCCTACAATGAGCAGTTCTTC. Encoded protein: CASRYGTSSYNEQFF.

V gene TRBV6-1 combines with J gene TRBJ2-2, with 8 bases matching TRBD2. J lost 3 bases, V lost 2 bases, and 8 bases had no gene match. This CDR3 is 17 amino acids long. Germline CDR1 MNHNS, CDR2 SASEGT. CDR3 nucleotide sequence: TGTGCCAGCAGTGAACTCTATGGACTAGCCTACACCGGGGAGCTGTTTTTT. Amino acid sequence: CASSELYGLAYTGELFF.

This rearrangement joins TRBV6-5 to TRBJ2-1; 10 bases align to TRBD2. This CDR3 is 16 amino acids long. Germline V gives CDR1 MNHEY, CDR2 SVGAGI. J was trimmed by 4 bases and V by 4 bases; bases with no gene match: 7. The CDR3 DNA sequence: TGTGCCAGCAGTTTGACTCTAGCGGGAGCTTACAATGAGCAGTTCTTC. Protein sequence: CASSLTLAGAYNEQFF.

The chain combines TRBV11-3 with TRBJ2-7; weak D call: TRBD1 (6 bases). The germline V gene encodes CDR1 SGHNT and CDR2 YENEEA. CDR3 size: 15 residues. The V end was cut by 3 bases, the J end by 5 bases, with 17 bases between. The CDR3 nucleotides read TGTGCCAGCAGCTTCGGGACACTGGCTATACACGAGCAGTACTTC. It codes for CASSFGTLAIHEQYF.

The chain employs TRBV6-9 and TRBJ2-7; 14 bases align to TRBD2. The CDR3 is 19 residues long. J lost 1 base, V lost 2 bases, and 10 bases had no gene match. Germline lookup yields CDR1 MNHGY and CDR2 SVAAGI. The CDR3 is CASSYQAGTSGSLSYEQYF. CDR3 bases: TGTGCCAGCAGTTATCAGGCAGGGACTAGCGGGAGTCTTTCCTACGAGCAGTACTTC.

This chain uses TRBV11-2 with TRBJ2-3; D possibly corresponds to TRBD2 (7 bases). The length of the CDR3 is 19 residues. The germline CDR1 and CDR2 sequences are SGHAT and FQNNGV. V lost 1 base, J lost 11 bases, and 31 bases lay in between. CDR3 sequence: CASSLAFGGSGGGQIKQYF. CDR3 DNA sequence: TGTGCCAGCAGCTTAGCGTTTGGCGGGAGTGGGGGAGGACAGATAAAGCAGTATTTT.

The chain has TRBV28 and TRBJ1-2; possible D gene TRBD1, 6 bases. CDR3 length: 19 residues. Trimming stripped 3 bases from V and 1 base from J, with 24 bases between. Germline V CDR1 and CDR2: MDHEN, SYDVKM. CDR3 sequence reads: CASSFPWGTTQVINYGYTF. The CDR3 region has the DNA TGTGCCAGCAGTTTCCCGTGGGGGACAACTCAAGTAATTAACTATGGCTACACCTTC.

Only a few counts were recorded for this clone. The chain carries TRBV27 and TRBJ2-1; 13 nucleotides match TRBD2. Germline loops: CDR1 MNHEY, CDR2 SMNVEV (reference sequence). V was pared by 4 bases and J by 2 bases, with 5 bases of the junction left unmatched. This CDR3 is built from 17 residues. The DNA for the CDR3 is TGTGCCAGCAGTTCGACCGGGACTAGCGGGGCCTACAATGAGCAGTTCTTC. It translates to CASSSTGTSGAYNEQFF.

The chain uses TRBV28 and TRBJ2-1; possible D gene TRBD1, 7 bases. V lost 1 base and J lost 3, with 13 bases in between. CDR3 length: 16 residues. CDR1 and CDR2 (germline): MDHEN, SYDVKM. Here the CDR3 DNA reads TGTGCCAGCAGTTTATTCGTCCAGGGGGGCTACAATGAGCAGTTCTTC. Translated: CASSLFVQGGYNEQFF.

This chain links TRBV24-1 with TRBJ2-7, with D possibly being TRBD1 (6 bases). CDR3 length: 12 residues. V was clipped by 10 bases and J by 4 bases, with 13 bases between them. Per the germline V gene, CDR1 is KGHDR and CDR2 is SFDVKD. CDR3 nucleotides: TGTGCCACGCTTTCAGGGGCATACGAGCAGTACTTC. Translated: CATLSGAYEQYF.

The rearrangement uses TRBV7-9 and TRBJ1-1, with D unresolved. V lost 4 bases to trimming and J lost 13 bases, with 16 bases between them. CDR1 is SEHNR, CDR2 FQNEAQ, per germline (reference sequence). The CDR3 has 12 residues. The CDR3 coding sequence is TGTGCCAGCAGCTCCATAGGACTTTCGGTTTTCTTT. The encoded protein is CASSSIGLSVFF. Filled out from reference TRBV7-9 and TRBJ1-1, the complete variable domain reads DTGVSQNPRHKITKRGQNVTFRCDPISEHNRLYWYRQTLGQGPEFLTYFQNEAQLEKSRLLSDRFSAERPKGSFSTLEIQRTEQGDSAMYLCASSSIGLSVFFGQGTRLTVV.

V gene TRBV4-1 combines with J gene TRBJ1-2; perhaps TRBD1 as D (5 bases). This CDR3 spans 13 amino acids. V was clipped by 4 bases and J by 6 bases, with 12 bases between them. The V gene's germline CDR1 is MGHRA and CDR2 YSYEKL. CDR3 loop: CASSPAGRDGYTF. CDR3 nucleotides: TGCGCCAGCAGCCCTGCAGGGAGGGATGGCTACACCTTC.

This clone has a single count. J is TRBJ2-3 and V is TRBV7-2; 9 bases are a match to TRBD2. This CDR3 has 17 amino acids. Germline V gene lookup returns CDR1 SGHTA and CDR2 FQGNSA. Germline trimming cut 1 base from V and 2 bases from J; bases unmatched to any gene: 7. The CDR3 loop reads CASSLGASGTLTDTQYF. CDR3 nucleotide sequence: TGTGCCAGCAGCTTAGGAGCTAGCGGGACCCTCACAGATACGCAGTATTTT. Using reference TRBV7-2 and TRBJ2-3 for the parts outside the CDR3, the full variable domain is GAGVSQSPSNKVTEKGKDVELRCDPISGHTALYWYRQSLGQGLEFLIYFQGNSAPDKSGLPSDRFSAERTGGSVSTLTIQRTQQEDSAVYLCASSLGASGTLTDTQYFGPGTRLTVL.

This clone was found once. The J gene is TRBJ1-4, the V gene TRBV6-5; tentatively, D is TRBD1 (5 bases). V gave up 6 bases and J gave up 8 bases, with 16 bases separating them. The CDR3 is made up of 14 amino acids. Germline V gene data show CDR1 as MNHEY and CDR2 as SVGAGI. The DNA for the CDR3 is TGTGCCAGCAGGATCTTTTCGGGGGGAGAAAAACTGTTTTTT. It translates to CASRIFSGGEKLFF.

This clone was seen only once. The chain recombines TRBV19 with TRBJ1-2; D is perhaps TRBD1 (6 bases). The V gene lost 7 bases and the J gene lost 3 bases, with 18 bases spanning the gap. Per germline, CDR1 LNHDA and CDR2 SQIVND (reference sequence). The CDR3 runs 15 residues. The CDR3 is CASIQPGHSDYGYTF. CDR3 DNA: TGTGCCAGTATTCAACCGGGACACTCGGACTATGGCTACACCTTC. Filled out from reference TRBV19 and TRBJ1-2, the complete variable domain reads DGGITQSPKYLFRKEGQNVTLSCEQNLNHDAMYWYRQDPGQGLRLIYYSQIVNDFQKGDIAEGYSVSREKKESFPLTVTSAQKNPTAFYLCASIQPGHSDYGYTFGSGTRLTVV.

The chain uses TRBV2 and TRBJ1-5; 8 bases align to TRBD1. CDR1 and CDR2 (germline): SNHLY, FYNNEI. This CDR3 comprises 16 residues. V was pared by 6 bases and J by 3 bases, with 10 bases of the junction left unmatched. This CDR3 reads CASSRPGTGNNQPQHF. The CDR3 nucleotides are TGTGCCAGCAGCCGACCCGGGACAGGCAACAATCAGCCCCAGCATTTT.

The gene calls are TRBV28 and TRBJ1-2; D might be TRBD1 (6 bases). V was cut by 4 bases and J by 8 bases, with 14 bases left in between. Germline V CDR1 and CDR2: MDHEN, SYDVKM. CDR3 length equals 13 residues. The CDR3 region is CASSSREGGGYTF. The CDR3 nucleotides read TGTGCCAGCAGTTCCCGGGAAGGGGGAGGCTACACCTTC.

The V call is TRBV7-9, the J call TRBJ2-1; tentative D call: TRBD2 (5 bases). The CDR3 runs to 14 residues. Germline assignment: CDR1 SEHNR and CDR2 FQNEAQ (reference sequence). V was clipped by 4 bases and J by 7 bases, with 14 bases between them. In DNA form, the CDR3 reads TGTGCCAGCAGCTCCGCGCGGGCCGAGAATGAGCAGTTCTTC. Protein sequence: CASSSARAENEQFF.

This clone was found once. The chain joins TRBV4-1 to TRBJ2-7; TRBD1 agrees at 7 bases. The germline V gene has CDR1 MGHRA and CDR2 YSYEKL. With V trimmed by 0 bases and J by 3 bases, 2 bases remained unmatched. This CDR3 is built from 14 residues. The CDR3: CASSQDHRGYEQYF. The CDR3 DNA is TGCGCCAGCAGCCAAGATCACAGGGGCTACGAGCAGTACTTC.